This TCR beta chain was sequenced during a study of CD8 T cells in Susac syndrome. The CD8+ and CD4+ T cells were negatively isolated, with the TEMRA cells enriched by FACS. A quantity of about 0.45 to 1 ug RNA underwent reverse transcription using random hexamers. Amplification of TCR beta CDR3 was carried out by immunoSEQ multiplex PCR, which covered 54 Vbeta and 13 Jbeta segments. TCRdb re-called the immunoSEQ multiplex PCR reads with MiXCR, one entry per CDR3 protein. The sample has hundreds of thousands of distinct CDR3 sequences, almost 97% seen once; the top ten hold under 0.12%. J was trimmed by 7 bases and V by 4 bases; bases with no gene match: 8. Germline loops: CDR1 DFQATT, CDR2 SNEGSKA (reference sequence). CDR3 size: 13 residues.

The specimen sequenced was CD4+ T cells from PBMCs. The sequence derives from a human donor with Susac syndrome. The chain uses TRBV20-1 and TRBJ1-2, with 8 bases matching TRBD1. The CDR3 DNA is TGCAGTGCTATCTTCGGACAGGGTTTTGGCTACACCTTC. As protein: CSAIFGQGFGYTF.